The TCR beta chain described here comes from a study of PD-1 blockade in mismatch repair-deficient tumors. Study-level information: All were previously treated, progressing patients with around eleven mismatch repair-deficient cancer types.

This clone was seen a single time. Generated by immunoSEQ multiplex PCR, the TCRdb table keeps only in-frame clones and is missing some. The sample records roughly 120,000 clones, over 60% being singletons. The TCR-sequenced patients were a few responders to pembrolizumab. The germline V gene encodes CDR1 ENHRY and CDR2 SYGVKD. The CDR3 runs 14 residues. V lost 7 bases to trimming and J lost 4 bases, with 15 bases between them. This receptor was identified in an adult with mismatch repair-deficient cancer. This specimen consisted of peripheral blood, obtained about 60 weeks after starting pembrolizumab. This chain uses TRBV10-3 with TRBJ2-3, with D perhaps given as TRBD1 or TRBD2 (6 bases each). The CDR3 bases are TGTGCCATCATAAGGGGGGAGTATCCAGATACGCAGTATTTT. This sequence encodes CAIIRGEYPDTQYF.